The rows below give T cell receptor beta chains drawn from one sample of a study of shared clonotypes between healthy human individuals. TCRdb's copy holds only in-frame clones and misses some; the assay was immunoSEQ multiplex PCR. The profile shows more than 400,000 clones, around 96% of them singletons. The sample comprised naive CD4+ T cells sorted from blood. Receptors were obtained from a woman younger than 45 in good health. CDR3s include the opening cysteine and the closing phenylalanine or tryptophan. The D gene is left open where the match is weak.

D gene | J gene | V gene | CDR3 protein
- | TRBJ1-2 | TRBV6-6 | CASIIGGSDFTGYTF
- | TRBJ2-3 | TRBV28 | CASSLVAVLNTQYF
- | TRBJ2-7 | TRBV5-1 | CASSLEAHEQYF
- | TRBJ2-1 | TRBV7-3 | CASSAHRASYNEQFF
- | TRBJ1-2 | TRBV14 | CASSGTMEYGYTF
TRBD1 | TRBJ2-2 | TRBV5-4 | CASSRIPGQGAIGELFF
TRBD1 | TRBJ2-7 | TRBV2 | CATSGQGSSYEQYF
TRBD2 | TRBJ2-1 | TRBV29-1 | CSARLGAGYSNEQFF
- | - | TRBV2 | CASTTSSYEQYF
- | TRBJ2-2 | TRBV11-2 | CASSLTRVGTGELFF
TRBD2 | TRBJ2-1 | TRBV6-6 | CASSSSGSSEQFF
- | TRBJ2-5 | TRBV2 | CARSDQPEETQYF
TRBD1 | TRBJ2-2 | TRBV5-5 | CASSGTVNTGELFF
- | TRBJ1-1 | TRBV6-1 | CASVSQSRVRTEAFF
- | TRBJ2-7 | TRBV28 | CASSFQSWSYEQYF
- | TRBJ1-1 | TRBV7-9 | CASSHGDLNTEAFF
TRBD2 | TRBJ2-1 | TRBV18 | CASSPRQGLSGSSYNEQFF
- | TRBJ1-6 | TRBV15 | CATSRLQGIVSPLHF
- | TRBJ1-1 | TRBV6-1 | CASRGIQGKVTEAFF
TRBD1 | TRBJ2-4 | TRBV19 | CASSRVGTGGDIQYF
TRBD2 | TRBJ2-1 | TRBV4-2 | CASSQIRGLAGEQFF
- | TRBJ1-5 | TRBV5-5 | CASSLGLVGRNQPQHF
TRBD1 | TRBJ2-7 | TRBV30 | CAWSPGVQGVSYEQYF
- | TRBJ2-7 | TRBV25-1 | CASSEESRTDSYEQYF